The T cell receptor (beta chain) under discussion was sequenced for a study of cytomegalovirus exposure and HLA in healthy donors. On this clone itself: Its matching antigen is unknown.

The V gene end was trimmed by 4 bases and the J gene end by 4 bases; junction bases not matched to a gene: 8. This CDR3 is built from 16 residues. Both 60 Vbeta primers and 13 Jbeta primers went into the PCR. Original methodology: Approximately 12 million of tens of millions of unique TCR beta chains were shared, per a later count. Clones were sequenced by immunoSEQ multiplex PCR, and TCRdb holds only the in-frame ones, with some missing. Clone size and the V and J calls come from that table; the DNA yielded D and trimming. The sample shows 150,000 to 200,000 clones, about four fifths of them seen only once. Study-wide results and caveats: A later analysis showed HLA-associated TCR beta chains outstripping equally common others in clonal expansion. In a later analysis, donors in an Asian-associated ancestry cluster reportedly had fewer N-insertions in productive TCRs than the cohort mean. Being indistinguishable, some V segments were excluded, TRBV6-2 and TRBV6-3 among them.

The sequencing sample was made of PBMCs. The clonotype was recovered from a boy aged 5-17 years in good health and CMV-seronegative. The rearrangement uses TRBV5-3 and TRBJ1-5; 10 bases agree with TRBD1. Being an ORF, TRBV5-3 has a function that is uncertain. CDR3 amino acids: CARSHGQGVTNQPQHF. The CDR3 DNA is TGTGCCAGAAGCCATGGACAGGGGGTAACTAATCAGCCCCAGCATTTT.